This passage covers 24 T cell receptor beta chains from one sample sequenced in a study of T cell responses to AZD1222 COVID-19 vaccine. Assay used: immunoSEQ multiplex PCR; TCRdb lists only in-frame clones, some missing. Of just under 80,000 clones listed, 92% are singletons. The input for sequencing was peripheral blood, taken 28 days after the second AZD1222 dose. All receptors derive from an adult who received the AZD1222 COVID-19 vaccine.

The CDR3 protein is CASRADTGPYEQYF. As DNA, the CDR3 is TGTGCCAGCAGGGCGGATACAGGGCCCTACGAGCAGTACTTC. This rearrangement joins TRBV7-2 to TRBJ2-7; possibly TRBD1 for D (6 bases). V dropped 6 bases and J dropped 2 bases, with 14 bases sitting between them. The CDR3 spans 14 residues. Germline CDR1 and CDR2: SGHTA and FQGNSA.

This chain links TRBV7-2 with TRBJ1-1, with a possible D match to TRBD1 (6 bases). Trimming left V 0 bases short and J 7 bases short, with 15 bases between. CDR1 and CDR2 from the germline V gene are SGHTA and FQGNSA. The CDR3 has 15 residues. CDR3 sequence reads: CASSLAGAGQLEAFF. In DNA form, the CDR3 reads TGTGCCAGCAGCTTAGCGGGTGCAGGACAGCTTGAAGCTTTCTTT.

The chain has TRBV4-1 and TRBJ2-7, with D possibly matching TRBD1 (5 bases). This CDR3 has 14 residues. Looked up from germline, CDR1 is MGHRA and CDR2 is YSYEKL. V was shortened by 0 bases and J by 4 bases, with 10 bases between the two germline ends. This CDR3 reads CASSQDQGRYEQYF. The CDR3 DNA reads TGCGCCAGCAGCCAAGACCAGGGCAGGTACGAGCAGTACTTC.

The chain couples TRBV11-3 to TRBJ2-3, with 8 bases matching TRBD2. V was pared by 4 bases and J by 0 bases, with 3 bases of the junction left unmatched. Per the germline V gene, CDR1 is SGHNT and CDR2 is YENEEA. The CDR3 extends over 15 amino acids. CDR3 in amino acids: CASSSPSGSTDTQYF. As DNA, the CDR3 is TGTGCCAGCAGCTCCCCTAGCGGGAGCACAGATACGCAGTATTTT.

V is TRBV7-2 and J is TRBJ1-5; the D is unclear. The CDR3 has 14 amino acids. Germline V CDR1 and CDR2: SGHTA, FQGNSA. V lost 2 bases, J lost 6 bases, and 11 bases lay in between. The CDR3 region is CASSLIFLSQPQHF. As DNA, the CDR3 is TGTGCCAGCAGCTTAATTTTTCTTTCTCAGCCCCAGCATTTT.

The chain joins TRBV7-9 to TRBJ1-2; the match to TRBD1 covers 8 bases. Trimming took 5 bases from V and 4 from J; bases not matched to a gene: 18. The CDR3 sequence is 18 residues long. The germline V gene has CDR1 SEHNR and CDR2 FQNEAQ (reference sequence). For the CDR3, the DNA is TGTGCCAGCAGCCCCGCAGGACAGGGACGTTTAGGAGGCTATGGCTACACCTTC. It translates to CASSPAGQGRLGGYGYTF.

The gene calls are TRBV3-1 (or the pseudogene TRBV3-2) and TRBJ1-4, with D unclear. CDR1 and CDR2 from the germline V gene are LGHDT and YNNKEL (reference sequence). The ends were cut back, 0 bases at V and 8 bases at J, with 13 bases in the middle. The CDR3 length is 15 residues. CDR3 nucleotide sequence: TGTGCCAGCAGCCAAGAGTGGGCCGCGGGGGAAAAACTGTTTTTT. Translating it yields CASSQEWAAGEKLFF.

This clone was picked up one time. The chain employs TRBV15 and TRBJ1-6, with no clear D. Germline loops: CDR1 LNHNV, CDR2 YYDKDF (reference sequence). The CDR3 is made up of 16 amino acids. Trimming took off 0 bases at V and 9 bases at J, with 15 bases between the two ends. CDR3 residues: CATSRDRAGSGSPLHF. CDR3 bases: TGTGCCACCAGCAGAGATCGGGCTGGGTCTGGTTCACCCCTCCACTTT.

This clone occurred a few times. This chain joins TRBV5-1 and TRBJ2-6; tentatively, D is TRBD1 (6 bases). CDR1 SGHRS and CDR2 YFSETQ come from the germline V gene. The V gene lost 0 bases and the J gene lost 0 bases, with 16 bases spanning the gap. This CDR3 is built from 19 residues. This CDR3 reads CASSLDWGQGISGANVLTF. The CDR3 bases are TGCGCCAGCAGCTTGGATTGGGGGCAGGGAATCTCTGGGGCCAACGTCCTGACTTTC.

The sample holds one count of this clone. The chain uses TRBV19 and TRBJ1-6; D gene uncertain. V gave up 11 bases and J gave up 6 bases, with 11 bases separating them. The germline V gene has CDR1 LNHDA and CDR2 SQIVND (reference sequence). CDR3 length: 12 amino acids. CDR3 region: CASSSLNSPLHF. The DNA of the CDR3 is TGTGCCTCCTCCAGCCTTAATTCACCCCTCCACTTT.

The CDR3 DNA follows: TGTGCCAGCAGCCAAGGGGCAGGGGGAGAAGAGACCCAGTACTTC. It specifies CASSQGAGGEETQYF. This chain links TRBV4-2 with TRBJ2-5; 7 nucleotides align to TRBD1. Trimming removed 1 base from V and 3 bases from J; junction bases left unmatched: 5. This CDR3 comprises 15 residues. Germline loops: CDR1 LGHNA, CDR2 YNFKEQ.

The rearrangement joins TRBV19 to TRBJ1-1; D remains ambiguous. CDR1 is LNHDA and CDR2 is SQIVND in the germline V gene (reference sequence). The CDR3 runs to 15 residues. V dropped 1 base and J dropped 3 bases, with 12 bases sitting between them. The CDR3 here is CASSIVLPRDTEAFF. CDR3 nucleotides: TGTGCCAGTAGTATAGTGTTACCACGGGACACTGAAGCTTTCTTT.

The chain has TRBV6-1 and TRBJ2-7; D could derive from TRBD1 or TRBD2 (7 bases each). Trimming pared 3 bases from V and 0 bases from J, leaving 12 bases between. The CDR3 has 15 residues. In germline, CDR1 is MNHNS, CDR2 SASEGT. CDR3 sequence reads: CASSEGGDSSYEQYF. The CDR3 nucleotides are TGTGCCAGCAGTGAGGGGGGGGACAGCTCCTACGAGCAGTACTTC.

The chain couples TRBV5-1 to TRBJ2-3; D not resolved. The CDR3 consists of 13 residues. V was trimmed by 0 bases and J by 5 bases, leaving 7 bases between them. CDR1 is SGHRS, CDR2 YFSETQ, per germline. The CDR3 spells CASSLALKDTQYF. In DNA, the CDR3 is TGCGCCAGCAGCTTGGCCTTGAAAGATACGCAGTATTTT.

The chain uses TRBV27 and TRBJ2-2; 8 bases are a match to TRBD2. The CDR3 sequence is 17 residues long. CDR1 and CDR2 from the germline V gene are MNHEY and SMNVEV (reference sequence). Trimming cost V 4 bases and J 7 bases; bases outside gene matches: 14. Here the CDR3 DNA reads TGTGCCAGCAGTTCACTCTGGATAGCGGGAATTGTCGGGGAGCTGTTTTTT. It translates to CASSSLWIAGIVGELFF.

The rearrangement joins TRBV1 to TRBJ1-2. TRBV1 is reported as a pseudogene. The CDR3 has 15 residues. The CDR3 DNA sequence: TGCACCAGCAGCCAAGATCTGAGGGCTGTAGGAGGCTACACCTTC. It encodes CTSSQDLRAVGGYTF.

This chain uses TRBV2 with TRBJ2-1, with D perhaps TRBD2 (6 bases). The germline V gene encodes CDR1 SNHLY and CDR2 FYNNEI. The V end lost 8 bases, the J end lost 1 base, and 12 bases lay between the germline ends. This CDR3 contains 14 residues. CDR3 amino acids: CASLAFISYNEQFF. DNA of the CDR3: TGTGCCAGCCTAGCGTTCATTTCCTACAATGAGCAGTTCTTC.

The rearrangement joins TRBV18 to TRBJ1-2; D might be TRBD1 (5 bases). This CDR3 contains 15 residues. Germline V gene data show CDR1 as KGHSH and CDR2 as LQKENI. The ends were cut back, 5 bases at V and 5 bases at J, with 18 bases in the middle. Here the CDR3 DNA reads TGTGCCAGCTCAAACCGGGACTCAGGGCTATATGGCTACACCTTC. It yields the protein CASSNRDSGLYGYTF.

The chain uses TRBV4-1 and TRBJ1-5, with D possibly matching TRBD1 (6 bases). The CDR3 loop spans 17 amino acids. V was pared by 7 bases and J by 4 bases, with 23 bases between. Per the germline V gene, CDR1 is MGHRA and CDR2 is YSYEKL. CDR3 in DNA: TGCGCCAGCACTCCGGGAGTAGGGGGGCTGCGAAATCAGCCCCAGCATTTT. The encoded protein is CASTPGVGGLRNQPQHF.

This chain joins TRBV24-1 and TRBJ1-4, with D unclear. The CDR3 loop spans 12 amino acids. Germline CDR1 KGHDR, CDR2 SFDVKD. Trimming shortened V by 7 bases and J by 8 bases, and 10 bases separated the two germline ends. The CDR3 DNA is TGTGCCACCAGCCGATTGGCCGAAAAACTGTTTTTT. Translation: CATSRLAEKLFF.

The gene calls are TRBV11-1 and TRBJ2-2, with a tentative D call TRBD2 (6 bases). The V gene lost 1 base and the J gene lost 1 base, with 10 bases spanning the gap. Germline assignment: CDR1 SGHAT and CDR2 FQDESV (reference sequence). The CDR3 sequence is 16 residues long. Here the CDR3 reads CASSLDSGVNTGELFF. In DNA, the CDR3 is TGTGCCAGCAGCTTAGATTCGGGGGTGAACACCGGGGAGCTGTTTTTT.

The CDR3 nucleotides read TGTGCCAGCAGTAACCGGGACTACTACGAGCAGTACTTC. Translating it yields CASSNRDYYEQYF. The chain carries TRBV6-5 and TRBJ2-7, with 7 positions matching TRBD2. Per germline, CDR1 MNHEY and CDR2 SVGAGI. This CDR3 spans 13 amino acids. The trim removed 5 bases at V and 3 bases at J, leaving 4 bases unmatched.

This chain joins TRBV5-1 and TRBJ1-3; D unresolved. CDR3 length: 17 residues. With 0 bases removed from V and 4 bases from J, the gap between germline ends came to 17 bases. Germline CDR1 SGHRS, CDR2 YFSETQ. The CDR3 sequence is CASSLGGGKSYGNTIYF. Here the CDR3 DNA reads TGCGCCAGCAGCTTGGGCGGAGGCAAAAGCTACGGAAACACCATATATTTT. The entire variable domain, with the rest obtained from reference TRBV5-1 and TRBJ1-3, is as follows: KAGVTQTPRYLIKTRGQQVTLSCSPISGHRSVSWYQQTPGQGLQFLFEYFSETQRNKGNFPGRFSGRQFSNSRSEMNVSTLELGDSALYLCASSLGGGKSYGNTIYFGEGSWLTVV.

The chain recombines TRBV12-3 or TRBV12-4 with TRBJ1-1, with no clear D. The CDR3 totals 12 residues. V dropped 8 bases and J dropped 4 bases, with 11 bases sitting between them. CDR3 sequence reads: CASGPVGTEAFF. CDR3 sequence (DNA): TGTGCCAGCGGTCCGGTTGGCACTGAAGCTTTCTTT.